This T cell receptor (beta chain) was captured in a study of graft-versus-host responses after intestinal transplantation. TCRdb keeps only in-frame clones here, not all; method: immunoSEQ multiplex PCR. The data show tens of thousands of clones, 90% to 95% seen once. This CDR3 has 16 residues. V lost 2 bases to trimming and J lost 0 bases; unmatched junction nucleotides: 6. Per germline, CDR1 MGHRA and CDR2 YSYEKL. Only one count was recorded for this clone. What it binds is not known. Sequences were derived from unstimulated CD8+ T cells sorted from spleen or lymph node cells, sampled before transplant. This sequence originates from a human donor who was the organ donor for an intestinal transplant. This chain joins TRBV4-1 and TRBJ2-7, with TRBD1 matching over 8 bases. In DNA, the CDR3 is TGCGCCAGCAGCCAACACCAGGGGGCCCCCTCCTACGAGCAGTACTTC. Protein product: CASSQHQGAPSYEQYF.